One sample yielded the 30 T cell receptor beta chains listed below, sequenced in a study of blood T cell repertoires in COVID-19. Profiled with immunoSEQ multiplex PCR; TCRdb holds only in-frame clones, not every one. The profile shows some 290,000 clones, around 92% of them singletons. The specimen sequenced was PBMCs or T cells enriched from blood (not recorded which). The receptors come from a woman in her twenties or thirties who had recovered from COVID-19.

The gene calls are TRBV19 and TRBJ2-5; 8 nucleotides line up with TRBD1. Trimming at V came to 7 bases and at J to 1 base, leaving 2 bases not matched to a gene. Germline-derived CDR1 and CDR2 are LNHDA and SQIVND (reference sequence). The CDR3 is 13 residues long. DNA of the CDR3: TGTGCCAGTACGGACAGGGCCCAAGAGACCCAGTACTTC. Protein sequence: CASTDRAQETQYF. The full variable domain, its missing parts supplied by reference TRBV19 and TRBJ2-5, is DGGITQSPKYLFRKEGQNVTLSCEQNLNHDAMYWYRQDPGQGLRLIYYSQIVNDFQKGDIAEGYSVSREKKESFPLTVTSAQKNPTAFYLCASTDRAQETQYFGPGTRLLVL.

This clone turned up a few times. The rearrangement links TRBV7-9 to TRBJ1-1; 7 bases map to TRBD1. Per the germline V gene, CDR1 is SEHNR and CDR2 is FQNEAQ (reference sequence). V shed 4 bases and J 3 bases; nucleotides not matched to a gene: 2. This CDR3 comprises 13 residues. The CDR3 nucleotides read TGTGCCAGCAGCTCGCAGGGGGACACTGAAGCTTTCTTT. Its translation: CASSSQGDTEAFF.

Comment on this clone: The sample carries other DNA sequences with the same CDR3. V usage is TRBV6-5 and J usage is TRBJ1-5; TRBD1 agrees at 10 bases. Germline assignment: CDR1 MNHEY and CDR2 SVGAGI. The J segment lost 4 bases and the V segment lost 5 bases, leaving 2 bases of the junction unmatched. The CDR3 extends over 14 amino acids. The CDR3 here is CASSRTGGNQPQHF. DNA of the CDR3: TGTGCCAGCAGTCGGACAGGGGGTAATCAGCCCCAGCATTTT.

CDR3 region: CASAAGTGGYNEQFF. The CDR3, as DNA: TGTGCCAGCGCTGCCGGGACAGGAGGCTACAATGAGCAGTTCTTC. The chain has TRBV7-3 and TRBJ2-1, with 8 bases matching TRBD1. In germline, CDR1 is SGHTA, CDR2 FQGTGA. With V trimmed by 8 bases and J by 3 bases, 9 bases remained unmatched. This CDR3 comprises 15 residues.

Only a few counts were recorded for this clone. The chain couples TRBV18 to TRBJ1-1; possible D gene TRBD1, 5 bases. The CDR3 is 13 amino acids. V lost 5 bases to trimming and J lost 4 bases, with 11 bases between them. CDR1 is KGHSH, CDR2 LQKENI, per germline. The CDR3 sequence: CASSVSGVTEAFF. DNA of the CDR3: TGTGCCAGCTCAGTTTCGGGGGTCACTGAAGCTTTCTTT.

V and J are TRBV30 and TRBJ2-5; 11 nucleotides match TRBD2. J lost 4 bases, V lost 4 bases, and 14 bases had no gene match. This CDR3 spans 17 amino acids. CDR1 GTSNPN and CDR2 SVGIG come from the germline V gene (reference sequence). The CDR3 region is CAWNMGLAELIVETQYF. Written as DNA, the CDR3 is TGTGCCTGGAATATGGGACTAGCGGAGCTAATCGTAGAGACCCAGTACTTC.

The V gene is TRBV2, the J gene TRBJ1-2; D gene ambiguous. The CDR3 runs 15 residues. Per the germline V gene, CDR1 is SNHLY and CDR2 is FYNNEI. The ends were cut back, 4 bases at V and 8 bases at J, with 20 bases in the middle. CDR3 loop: CASSGSPGGEKGYTF. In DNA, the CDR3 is TGTGCCAGCAGTGGGTCCCCCGGAGGAGAGAAAGGCTACACCTTC.

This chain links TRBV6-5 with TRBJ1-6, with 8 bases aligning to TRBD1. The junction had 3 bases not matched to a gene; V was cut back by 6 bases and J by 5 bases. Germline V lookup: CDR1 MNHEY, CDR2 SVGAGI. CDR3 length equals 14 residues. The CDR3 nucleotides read TGTGCCAGCAGGGACAGGGTCGATAATTCACCCCTCCACTTT. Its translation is CASRDRVDNSPLHF.

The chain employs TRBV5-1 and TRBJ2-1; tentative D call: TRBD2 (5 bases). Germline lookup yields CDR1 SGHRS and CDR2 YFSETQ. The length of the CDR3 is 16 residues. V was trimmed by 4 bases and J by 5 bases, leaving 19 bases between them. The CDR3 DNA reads TGCGCCAGCAGCACCGTTCGGGGTCGTGACAACAATGAGCAGTTCTTC. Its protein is CASSTVRGRDNNEQFF.

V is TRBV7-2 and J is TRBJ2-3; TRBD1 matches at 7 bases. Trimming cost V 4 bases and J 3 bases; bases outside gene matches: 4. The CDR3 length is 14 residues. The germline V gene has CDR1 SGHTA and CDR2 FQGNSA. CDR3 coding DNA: TGTGCCAGCAGCTCACGACAGGGAACAGATACGCAGTATTTT. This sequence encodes CASSSRQGTDTQYF.

CDR3 sequence reads: CASSLVQGAGYNEQFF. In nucleotides, the CDR3 is TGTGCCAGCAGCTTAGTACAGGGGGCTGGCTACAATGAGCAGTTCTTC. The J gene is TRBJ2-1, the V gene TRBV7-9; 9 bases are shared with TRBD1. The CDR3 is 16 residues long. The V gene end was trimmed by 1 base and the J gene end by 3 bases; junction bases not matched to a gene: 4. Looked up from germline, CDR1 is SEHNR and CDR2 is FQNEAQ (reference sequence).

CDR3 coding DNA: TGTGCCAGTAGTATGTTCCCCTTTAGTCAGCCCCAGCATTTT. As protein: CASSMFPFSQPQHF. The chain uses TRBV19 and TRBJ1-5; no clear D. The CDR3 is 14 residues long. Germline V CDR1 and CDR2: LNHDA, SQIVND (reference sequence). The germline V and J ends were trimmed by 3 bases and 6 bases, with 12 bases remaining between them.

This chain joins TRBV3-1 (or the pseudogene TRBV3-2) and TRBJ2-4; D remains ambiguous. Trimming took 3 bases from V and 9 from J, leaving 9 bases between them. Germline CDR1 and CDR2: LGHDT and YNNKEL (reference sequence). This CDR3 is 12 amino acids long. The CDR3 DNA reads TGTGCCAGCAGCCACCTAGAAGGCATTCAGTACTTC. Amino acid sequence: CASSHLEGIQYF.

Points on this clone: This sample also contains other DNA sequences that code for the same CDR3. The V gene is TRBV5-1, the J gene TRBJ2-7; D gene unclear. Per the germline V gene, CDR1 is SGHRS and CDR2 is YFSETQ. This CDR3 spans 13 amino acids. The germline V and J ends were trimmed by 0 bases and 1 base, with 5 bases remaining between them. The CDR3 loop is CASSLAGSYEQYF. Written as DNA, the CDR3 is TGCGCCAGCAGCTTGGCAGGTTCCTACGAGCAGTACTTC.

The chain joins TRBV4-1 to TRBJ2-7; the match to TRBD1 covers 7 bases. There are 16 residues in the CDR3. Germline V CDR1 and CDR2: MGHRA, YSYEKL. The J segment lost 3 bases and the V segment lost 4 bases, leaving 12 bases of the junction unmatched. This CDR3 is CASSLRRTGLFYEQYF. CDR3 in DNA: TGCGCCAGCAGCCTCCGGAGGACAGGCCTCTTCTACGAGCAGTACTTC.

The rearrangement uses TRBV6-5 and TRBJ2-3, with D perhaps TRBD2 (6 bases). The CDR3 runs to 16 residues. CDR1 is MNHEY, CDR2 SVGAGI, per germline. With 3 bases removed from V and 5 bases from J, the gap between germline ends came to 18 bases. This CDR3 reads CASSYTSAEGRDTQYF. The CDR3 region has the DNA TGTGCCAGCAGTTATACGTCAGCGGAGGGGAGAGATACGCAGTATTTT.

The CDR3 here is CASSLQGSDTEAFF. DNA for the CDR3: TGTGCCAGCTCACTCCAGGGGTCAGACACTGAAGCTTTCTTT. The gene calls are TRBV18 and TRBJ1-1, with TRBD1 as a possible D gene (6 bases). This CDR3 is built from 14 residues. Germline loops: CDR1 KGHSH, CDR2 LQKENI. Trimming removed 4 bases at V and 3 bases at J, with 12 bases between.

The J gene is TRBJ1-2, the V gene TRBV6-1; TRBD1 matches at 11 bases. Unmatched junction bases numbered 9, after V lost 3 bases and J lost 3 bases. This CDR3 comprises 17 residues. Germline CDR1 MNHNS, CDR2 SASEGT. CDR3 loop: CASSDLGQGGGDYGYTF. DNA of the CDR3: TGTGCCAGCAGTGATTTGGGACAGGGGGGTGGAGACTATGGCTACACCTTC.

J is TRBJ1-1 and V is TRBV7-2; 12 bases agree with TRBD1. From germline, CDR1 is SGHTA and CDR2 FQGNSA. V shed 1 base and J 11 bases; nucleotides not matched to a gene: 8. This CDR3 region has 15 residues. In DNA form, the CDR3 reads TGTGCCAGCAGCTTAGTAGGGGGACAGGGGGCGTTTGCTTTCTTT. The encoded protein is CASSLVGGQGAFAFF.

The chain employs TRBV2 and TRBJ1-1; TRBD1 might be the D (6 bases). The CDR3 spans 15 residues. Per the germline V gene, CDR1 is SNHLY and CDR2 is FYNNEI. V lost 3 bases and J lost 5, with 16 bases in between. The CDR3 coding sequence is TGTGCCAGCAGTGACAAGGGGGGGGGCTGGACTGAAGCTTTCTTT. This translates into CASSDKGGGWTEAFF. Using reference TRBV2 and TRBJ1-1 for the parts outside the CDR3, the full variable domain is EPEVTQTPSHQVTQMGQEVILRCVPISNHLYFYWYRQILGQKVEFLVSFYNNEISEKSEIFDDQFSVERPDGSNFTLKIRSTKLEDSAMYFCASSDKGGGWTEAFFGQGTRLTVV.

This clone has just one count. CDR3 protein: CASSQDSYTEAFF. The DNA for the CDR3 is TGCGCCAGCAGCCAAGATTCGTATACTGAAGCTTTCTTT. The chain is built from TRBV4-1 and TRBJ1-1; the D is unclear. The CDR3 is made up of 13 amino acids. The germline V gene encodes CDR1 MGHRA and CDR2 YSYEKL. The V end was cut by 0 bases, the J end by 5 bases, with 7 bases between.

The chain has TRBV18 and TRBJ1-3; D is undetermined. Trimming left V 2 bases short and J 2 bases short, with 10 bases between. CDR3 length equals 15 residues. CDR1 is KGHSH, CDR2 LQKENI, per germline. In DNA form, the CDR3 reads TGTGCCAGCTCACCAACGAGAGAGGCTGGAAACACCATATATTTT. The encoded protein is CASSPTREAGNTIYF.

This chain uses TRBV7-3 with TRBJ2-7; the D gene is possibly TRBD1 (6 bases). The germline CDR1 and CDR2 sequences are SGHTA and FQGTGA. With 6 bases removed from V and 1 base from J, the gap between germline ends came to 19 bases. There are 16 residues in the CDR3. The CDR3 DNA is TGTGCCAGCAGACAACAGGGCGTCCTTAAGTCCTACGAGCAGTACTTC. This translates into CASRQQGVLKSYEQYF.

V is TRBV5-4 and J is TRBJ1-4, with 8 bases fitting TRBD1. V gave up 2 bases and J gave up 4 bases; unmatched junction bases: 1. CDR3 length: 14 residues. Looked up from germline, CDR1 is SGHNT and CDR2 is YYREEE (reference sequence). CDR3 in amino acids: CASSFGQGNEKLFF. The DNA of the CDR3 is TGTGCCAGCAGCTTTGGACAGGGTAATGAAAAACTGTTTTTT.

CDR3 amino acids: CASSFGLAGDRQYF. In DNA, the CDR3 is TGTGCCAGCAGCTTCGGACTAGCGGGGGACCGACAGTACTTC. The V and J genes are TRBV5-6 and TRBJ2-7; 13 bases align to TRBD2. The CDR3 length is 14 residues. In germline, CDR1 is SGHDT, CDR2 YYEEEE. V shed 2 bases, J shed 10 bases, and the junction held 6 bases outside the gene matches.

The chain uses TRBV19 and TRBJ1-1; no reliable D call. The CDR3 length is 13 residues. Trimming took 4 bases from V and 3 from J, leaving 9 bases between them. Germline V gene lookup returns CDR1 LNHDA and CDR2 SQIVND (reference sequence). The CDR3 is CASSTLGDTEAFF. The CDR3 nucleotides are TGTGCCAGTAGTACTCTAGGCGACACTGAAGCTTTCTTT. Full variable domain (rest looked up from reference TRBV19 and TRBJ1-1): DGGITQSPKYLFRKEGQNVTLSCEQNLNHDAMYWYRQDPGQGLRLIYYSQIVNDFQKGDIAEGYSVSREKKESFPLTVTSAQKNPTAFYLCASSTLGDTEAFFGQGTRLTVV.

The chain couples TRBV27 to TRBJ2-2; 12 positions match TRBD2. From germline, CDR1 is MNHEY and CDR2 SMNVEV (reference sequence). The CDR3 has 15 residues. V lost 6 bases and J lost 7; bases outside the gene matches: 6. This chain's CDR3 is CASRQTSGSVGELFF. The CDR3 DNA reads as TGTGCCAGCAGGCAGACTAGCGGGAGTGTCGGGGAGCTGTTTTTT.

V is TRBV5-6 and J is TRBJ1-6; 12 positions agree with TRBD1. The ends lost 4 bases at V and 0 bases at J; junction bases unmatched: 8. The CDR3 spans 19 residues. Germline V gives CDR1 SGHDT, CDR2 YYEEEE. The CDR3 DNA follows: TGTGCCAGCAGCCGATTATCGGGACAGGGGGCCTCCTATAATTCACCCCTCCACTTT. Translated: CASSRLSGQGASYNSPLHF.

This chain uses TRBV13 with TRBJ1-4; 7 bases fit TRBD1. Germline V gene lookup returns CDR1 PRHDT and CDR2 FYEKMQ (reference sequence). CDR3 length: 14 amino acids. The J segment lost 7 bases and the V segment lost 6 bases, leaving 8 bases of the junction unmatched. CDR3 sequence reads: CASSTGTAGEKLFF. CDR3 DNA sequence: TGTGCCAGCAGTACCGGGACAGCGGGTGAAAAACTGTTTTTT.

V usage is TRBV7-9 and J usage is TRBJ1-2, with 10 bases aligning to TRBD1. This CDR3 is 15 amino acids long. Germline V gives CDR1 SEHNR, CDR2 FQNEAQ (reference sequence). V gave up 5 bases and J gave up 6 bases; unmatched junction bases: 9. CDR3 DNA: TGTGCCAGCAGCCCCACGGGACAGGGGAGAGATGGCTACACCTTC. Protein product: CASSPTGQGRDGYTF.